The rows below give T cell receptor beta chains drawn from one sample of a study of PD-1 blockade in classical Hodgkin lymphoma. The data were produced by immunoSEQ multiplex PCR, yet TCRdb's version contains in-frame clones alone and is incomplete. The sample includes some 95,000 clones, just over 90% of them seen just once. Sequenced here: peripheral blood mononuclear cells (PBMCs), sampled before the fourth cycle of nivolumab. The receptors stem from a human donor with classical Hodgkin lymphoma. Both conserved end residues are part of each CDR3. A D gene is named only where the DNA matches it firmly. Size values are once, few and many counts, or a class for expanded clones, and some rows have none.

j_call d_call clone_size v_call cdr3_aa cdr3_nt
TRBJ1-5 - - TRBV11-2 CASSLAPGGVVGNQPQHF TGTGCCAGCAGCTTAGCCCCCGGGGGGGTAGTGGGCAATCAGCCCCAGCATTTT
TRBJ2-7 - many TRBV7-3 CASSSPYF TGTGCCAGCAGCTCCCCTTACTTC
TRBJ2-7 - - TRBV21-1 CASRRDRRLRDSYEQYF TGTGCCAGCCGCCGGGACAGGCGTCTAAGGGACTCCTACGAGCAGTACTTC
TRBJ2-1 - - TRBV5-1 CASSLEYNEQFF TGCGCCAGCAGCTTAGAATACAATGAGCAGTTCTTC
TRBJ2-7 - medium-sized TRBV7-9 CASSFSPSYEQYF TGTGCCAGCAGCTTTAGCCCTTCCTACGAGCAGTACTTC
TRBJ1-1 - once TRBV6-5 CASSGGGPEAFF TGTGCCAGCAGTGGGGGAGGGCCCGAAGCTTTCTTT
TRBJ2-7 - - TRBV29-1 CSVVKFRGSYEQYF TGCAGCGTTGTAAAATTCAGGGGCTCCTACGAGCAGTACTTC
TRBJ2-7 - - TRBV7-9 CASSFQIDYEQYF TGTGCCAGCAGCTTCCAAATAGATTACGAGCAGTACTTC
TRBJ2-5 - - TRBV6-1 CASSEKGRGQETQYF TGTGCCAGCAGTGAGAAGGGTAGAGGACAAGAGACCCAGTACTTC
TRBJ2-1 - - TRBV21-1 CASSKGGLAGPQEQFF TGTGCCAGCAGCAAAGGGGGACTAGCGGGGCCCCAAGAGCAGTTCTTC
TRBJ2-5 TRBD2 - TRBV7-9 CASRRGLAGAGETQYF TGTGCCAGCAGACGAGGACTAGCGGGGGCCGGGGAGACCCAGTACTTC
TRBJ1-1 - - TRBV19 CASREATVIGVNTEAFF TGTGCCAGTAGAGAAGCTACCGTGATAGGTGTGAACACTGAAGCTTTCTTT
TRBJ1-2 TRBD1 - TRBV6-6 CASGLTGTGNYGYTF TGTGCCAGCGGCTTGACAGGGACCGGAAACTATGGCTACACCTTC
TRBJ2-5 TRBD2 - TRBV7-2 CASSLTSGGAGETQYF TGTGCCAGCAGCTTGACTAGCGGGGGGGCCGGGGAGACCCAGTACTTC
TRBJ2-7 TRBD1 - TRBV5-1 CASSPGQGRVYEQYF TGCGCCAGCAGCCCAGGACAGGGGAGAGTTTACGAGCAGTACTTC
TRBJ2-7 - - TRBV18 CASSPRAYEQYF TGTGCCAGCTCACCGCGAGCCTACGAGCAGTACTTC
TRBJ2-3 TRBD2 - TRBV27 CASSTQRASGDLTDTQYF TGTGCCAGCAGTACCCAGCGGGCTAGCGGAGACCTCACAGATACGCAGTATTTT
TRBJ2-3 - - TRBV10-3 CAISFGQFRTDTQYF TGTGCCATCAGCTTTGGACAGTTTCGCACAGATACGCAGTATTTT
TRBJ1-1 TRBD1 - TRBV6-1 CASRERTGIFRDTEAFF TGTGCCAGCAGGGAAAGGACAGGGATATTTCGGGACACTGAAGCTTTCTTT
TRBJ2-4 TRBD2 - TRBV4-2 CASSHWTSGNMLKNIQYF TGTGCCAGCAGCCACTGGACTAGCGGGAATATGCTCAAAAACATTCAGTACTTC